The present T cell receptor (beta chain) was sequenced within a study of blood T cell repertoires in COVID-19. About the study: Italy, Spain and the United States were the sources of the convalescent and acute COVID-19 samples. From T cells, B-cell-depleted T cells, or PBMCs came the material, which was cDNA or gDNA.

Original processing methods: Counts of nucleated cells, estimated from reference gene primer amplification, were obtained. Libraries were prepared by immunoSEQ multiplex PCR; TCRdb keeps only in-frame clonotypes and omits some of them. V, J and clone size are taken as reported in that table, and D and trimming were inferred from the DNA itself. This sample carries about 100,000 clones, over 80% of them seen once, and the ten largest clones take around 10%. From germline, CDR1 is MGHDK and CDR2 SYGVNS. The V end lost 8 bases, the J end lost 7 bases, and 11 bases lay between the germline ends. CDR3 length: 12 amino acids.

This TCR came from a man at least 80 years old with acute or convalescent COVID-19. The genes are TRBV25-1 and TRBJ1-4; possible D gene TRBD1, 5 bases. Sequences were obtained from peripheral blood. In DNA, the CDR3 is TGTGCCAGCGGTAGAAGGGGTGAAAAACTGTTTTTT. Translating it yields CASGRRGEKLFF.